Below, 26 T cell receptor beta chains from the same sample are listed, as sequenced in a study of blood T cell repertoires in COVID-19. Some clones are missing from TCRdb's copy, which holds only in-frame ones; the method was immunoSEQ multiplex PCR. The sample contains more than 60,000 clones, about 74% of which appear only once. Sequenced material: peripheral blood. All receptors come from a human donor with acute or convalescent COVID-19. The donor label of this sample is uncertain.

About this clone itself: At one boundary the junction diverges from the germline segment, which might be a read error. J is TRBJ2-2 and V is TRBV7-7; perhaps TRBD1 as D (5 bases). Germline-derived CDR1 and CDR2 are SSHAT and FNYEAQ (reference sequence). The CDR3 loop spans 14 amino acids. CDR3 amino acids: CASSLNGAAGELFF. The CDR3 coding sequence is TGTGCTAGCAGCTTAAATGGGGCGGCCGGGGAGCTGTTTTTT.

This sequence joins TRBV19 and TRBJ2-1, with D maybe TRBD2 (5 bases). The V and J ends lost 5 bases and 0 bases respectively, with 11 bases between them. The CDR3 consists of 15 residues. The germline CDR1 and CDR2 sequences are LNHDA and SQIVND (reference sequence). The CDR3 nucleotides read TGTGCCAGTAGTCCCCGGACTTCCTCCTACAATGAGCAGTTCTTC. Protein product: CASSPRTSSYNEQFF.

The chain carries TRBV28 and TRBJ2-7; possible D gene TRBD2, 5 bases. This CDR3 region has 13 residues. The germline CDR1 and CDR2 sequences are MDHEN and SYDVKM. V lost 2 bases and J 3 bases, leaving 8 bases between the germline ends. The CDR3 DNA reads TGTGCCAGCAGTTTAGTGGGGAGCTACGAGCAGTACTTC. Protein: CASSLVGSYEQYF.

CDR3 sequence: CAISEFQLNTEAFF. For the CDR3, the DNA is TGTGCCATCAGTGAGTTTCAATTGAACACTGAAGCTTTCTTT. The chain carries TRBV10-3 and TRBJ1-1; D is undetermined. Trimming shortened V by 1 base and J by 0 bases, and 6 bases separated the two germline ends. The germline gives CDR1 ENHRY, CDR2 SYGVKD. The CDR3 consists of 14 residues.

This sequence joins TRBV7-2 and TRBJ2-5; 11 nucleotides line up with TRBD2. Losses at the gene ends were 5 bases for V and 9 bases for J; bases not matched to a gene: 14. Germline values: CDR1 SGHTA, CDR2 FQGNSA. This CDR3 comprises 16 residues. CDR3: CASSVRTSGPQAAQYF. The CDR3 DNA sequence: TGTGCCAGCAGCGTCCGGACTAGCGGGCCCCAGGCGGCCCAGTACTTC.

This clone has only one observation. The rearrangement links TRBV12-3 or TRBV12-4 to TRBJ2-5, with a possible D match to TRBD1 (5 bases). The CDR3 covers 11 residues. Trimming pared 8 bases from V and 5 bases from J, leaving 9 bases between. The CDR3 sequence is CASLRAETQYF. The CDR3 DNA is TGTGCCAGCCTCAGGGCCGAGACCCAGTACTTC.

The rearrangement links TRBV18 to TRBJ2-7, with a possible D match to TRBD2 (5 bases). Trimming removed 3 bases from V and 3 bases from J, with 12 bases in between. The germline gives CDR1 KGHSH, CDR2 LQKENI. There are 14 residues in the CDR3. CDR3 in amino acids: CASSPLDGLYEQYF. CDR3 nucleotide sequence: TGTGCCAGCTCACCCTTAGACGGACTCTACGAGCAGTACTTC. Based on the CDR3 plus reference TRBV18 and TRBJ2-7, the full variable domain is NAGVMQNPRHLVRRRGQEARLRCSPMKGHSHVYWYRQLPEEGLKFMVYLQKENIIDESGMPKERFSAEFPKEGPSILRIQQVVRGDSAAYFCASSPLDGLYEQYFGPGTRLTVT.

The chain is built from TRBV28 and TRBJ1-1, with TRBD1 matching 7 bases. Germline values: CDR1 MDHEN, CDR2 SYDVKM. There are 16 residues in the CDR3. Trimming removed 8 bases from V and 0 bases from J; junction bases left unmatched: 12. CDR3 residues: CASRPSRGDMNTEAFF. In DNA, the CDR3 is TGTGCCAGCCGACCATCCAGGGGGGACATGAACACTGAAGCTTTCTTT.

The chain is built from TRBV6-5 and TRBJ1-6, with 9 bases identical to TRBD1. Unmatched junction bases numbered 10, after V lost 6 bases and J lost 10 bases. Germline-derived CDR1 and CDR2 are MNHEY and SVGAGI. The CDR3 runs 15 residues. CDR3 sequence reads: CASRPPGQGRSPLHF. The CDR3 nucleotides are TGTGCCAGCAGGCCTCCGGGACAGGGACGATCACCCCTCCACTTT.

This clone appeared once. The chain combines TRBV5-6 with TRBJ1-6; D call uncertain. In germline, CDR1 is SGHDT, CDR2 YYEEEE. The V gene lost 0 bases and the J gene lost 13 bases, with 8 bases spanning the gap. CDR3 size: 12 residues. This chain's CDR3 is CASSLDRLPLHF. DNA of the CDR3: TGTGCCAGCAGCTTGGACCGACTCCCCCTCCACTTT.

This chain joins TRBV5-4 and TRBJ2-2, with 15 bases lining up with TRBD2. With V trimmed by 4 bases and J by 3 bases, 1 base remained unmatched. CDR1 is SGHNT, CDR2 YYREEE, per germline (reference sequence). This CDR3 is built from 16 residues. The CDR3 spells CASSGTSGGYTGELFF. CDR3 nucleotide sequence: TGTGCCAGCAGCGGGACTAGCGGGGGGTACACCGGGGAGCTGTTTTTT.

This clone was found a few times. The rearrangement links TRBV5-6 to TRBJ1-2; the match to TRBD1 covers 9 bases. The CDR3 runs 14 residues. V shed 2 bases and J 10 bases; nucleotides not matched to a gene: 9. Per the germline V gene, CDR1 is SGHDT and CDR2 is YYEEEE. The CDR3 here is CASSFVGQGTDYTF. CDR3 coding DNA: TGTGCCAGCAGCTTTGTCGGACAGGGGACGGACTACACCTTC. Full variable domain (rest looked up from reference TRBV5-6 and TRBJ1-2): DAGVTQSPTHLIKTRGQQVTLRCSPKSGHDTVSWYQQALGQGPQFIFQYYEEEERQRGNFPDRFSGHQFPNYSSELNVNALLLGDSALYLCASSFVGQGTDYTFGSGTRLTVV.

A few counts support this clone. This chain joins TRBV2 and TRBJ1-2, with 9 bases fitting TRBD1. With 5 bases clipped from V and 8 bases from J, the junction kept 9 bases outside the gene matches. Germline CDR1 SNHLY, CDR2 FYNNEI. This CDR3 has 14 residues. The CDR3, as DNA: TGTGCCAGCAGTCGACTACAGGGGGCTGAAGGCTACACCTTC. It specifies CASSRLQGAEGYTF. Full variable domain (outside the CDR3, taken from reference TRBV2 and TRBJ1-2): EPEVTQTPSHQVTQMGQEVILRCVPISNHLYFYWYRQILGQKVEFLVSFYNNEISEKSEIFDDQFSVERPDGSNFTLKIRSTKLEDSAMYFCASSRLQGAEGYTFGSGTRLTVV.

V is TRBV9 and J is TRBJ1-5, with no clear D. V shed 0 bases and J shed 8 bases, with 15 bases lying between them. The CDR3 is 15 residues long. CDR1 is SGDLS, CDR2 YYNGEE, per germline. The chain's CDR3 is CASSVGSSGREPQHF. The CDR3 DNA follows: TGTGCCAGCAGCGTAGGTAGTTCGGGAAGGGAGCCCCAGCATTTT.

CDR3 sequence (DNA): TGTGCCAGCAGCTTAAGGACTAGCGGGGCCCTACAAGAGACCCAGTACTTC. As protein: CASSLRTSGALQETQYF. The rearrangement joins TRBV11-2 to TRBJ2-5, with 12 positions matching TRBD2. Germline values: CDR1 SGHAT, CDR2 FQNNGV. The CDR3 has 17 residues. The V gene end was trimmed by 2 bases and the J gene end by 2 bases; junction bases not matched to a gene: 6.

This chain uses TRBV19 with TRBJ1-1; D not resolved. The CDR3 runs to 14 residues. CDR1 is LNHDA, CDR2 SQIVND, per germline (reference sequence). V gave up 7 bases and J gave up 0 bases, with 12 bases separating them. The CDR3 sequence is CASNKTPLNTEAFF. The CDR3 DNA is TGTGCCAGTAACAAAACACCATTGAACACTGAAGCTTTCTTT.

The V gene is TRBV3-1 (or the pseudogene TRBV3-2), the J gene TRBJ2-1; 9 nucleotides agree with TRBD2. The germline gives CDR1 LGHDT, CDR2 YNNKEL (reference sequence). The J segment lost 9 bases and the V segment lost 2 bases, leaving 8 bases of the junction unmatched. This CDR3 spans 15 amino acids. In DNA, the CDR3 is TGTGCCAGCAGCCAAAATAGCGGGGGCCTTAGTGAGCAGTTCTTC. It specifies CASSQNSGGLSEQFF.

A few counts support this clone. V usage is TRBV6-5 and J usage is TRBJ1-1; TRBD1 agrees at 7 bases. Germline V gives CDR1 MNHEY, CDR2 SVGAGI. Trimming cost V 6 bases and J 2 bases; bases outside gene matches: 9. The CDR3 spans 15 residues. The CDR3: CASRTPGTVNTEAFF. CDR3 nucleotide sequence: TGTGCCAGCAGAACCCCCGGGACAGTAAACACTGAAGCTTTCTTT.

V usage is TRBV7-2 and J usage is TRBJ2-3; 8 bases line up with TRBD1. The CDR3 runs to 15 residues. From germline, CDR1 is SGHTA and CDR2 FQGNSA. The junction had 0 bases not matched to a gene; V was cut back by 1 base and J by 0 bases. CDR3 sequence (DNA): TGTGCCAGCAGCTTAGACAGGGGGAGCACAGATACGCAGTATTTT. This translates into CASSLDRGSTDTQYF.

This chain uses TRBV7-9 with TRBJ1-5, with D possibly being TRBD1 (5 bases). Germline-derived CDR1 and CDR2 are SEHNR and FQNEAQ (reference sequence). The CDR3 runs to 13 residues. Trimming took off 4 bases at V and 7 bases at J, with 11 bases between the two ends. The CDR3 loop reads CASSSQEGQPQHF. CDR3 DNA: TGTGCCAGCAGCTCCCAGGAGGGGCAGCCCCAGCATTTT.

This clone was observed a few times. The CDR3 protein is CASRQGTTGELFF. In DNA form, the CDR3 reads TGTGCCAGCCGACAGGGTACAACCGGGGAGCTGTTTTTT. V is TRBV6-5 and J is TRBJ2-2, with 7 bases fitting TRBD1. CDR1 and CDR2 (germline): MNHEY, SVGAGI. This CDR3 has 13 amino acids. With V trimmed by 8 bases and J by 5 bases, 5 bases remained unmatched.

This clone was picked up one time. The genes are TRBV27 and TRBJ2-1, with TRBD1 identical over 8 bases. CDR1 and CDR2 (germline): MNHEY, SMNVEV (reference sequence). CDR3 length: 16 residues. V was pared by 6 bases and J by 8 bases, with 15 bases of the junction left unmatched. The CDR3 loop is CASSVLGTGLWYEQFF. The CDR3 DNA follows: TGTGCCAGCAGCGTCCTTGGGACAGGCTTGTGGTATGAGCAGTTCTTC.

This clone was counted a few times. The chain has TRBV5-1 and TRBJ2-7; no reliable D call. This CDR3 comprises 12 residues. Trimming removed 2 bases at V and 5 bases at J, with 8 bases between. Germline V gives CDR1 SGHRS, CDR2 YFSETQ. CDR3 sequence: CASSFFFHEQYV. The CDR3 coding sequence is TGCGCCAGCAGCTTCTTTTTCCACGAGCAGTACGTC.

This clone occurred a few times. This chain joins TRBV19 and TRBJ1-5, with a possible D match to TRBD1 (5 bases). V was trimmed by 7 bases and J by 0 bases, leaving 10 bases between them. Per the germline V gene, CDR1 is LNHDA and CDR2 is SQIVND (reference sequence). This CDR3 is 14 amino acids long. DNA of the CDR3: TGTGCCAGTAAGGGGCCAGTTAGCAATCAGCCCCAGCATTTT. Translating gives CASKGPVSNQPQHF.

J is TRBJ1-1 and V is TRBV5-8; 7 positions agree with TRBD1. V trimming: 5 bases; J trimming: 1 base; junction bases outside the gene matches: 8. The CDR3 runs 15 residues. CDR1 and CDR2 (germline): SGHTS, YDEGEE. The CDR3 protein is CASRRTRQGNTEAFF. CDR3 DNA: TGTGCCAGCAGACGGACCAGACAGGGGAACACTGAAGCTTTCTTT.

This chain uses TRBV10-3 with TRBJ1-5; TRBD1 matches at 10 bases. From germline, CDR1 is ENHRY and CDR2 SYGVKD. This CDR3 has 13 amino acids. After removal of 8 bases from V and 4 bases from J, the junction contained 2 bases not matched to a gene. The CDR3, as DNA: TGTGCCATCGGGGACAGGGGAAATCAGCCCCAGCATTTT. As protein: CAIGDRGNQPQHF.